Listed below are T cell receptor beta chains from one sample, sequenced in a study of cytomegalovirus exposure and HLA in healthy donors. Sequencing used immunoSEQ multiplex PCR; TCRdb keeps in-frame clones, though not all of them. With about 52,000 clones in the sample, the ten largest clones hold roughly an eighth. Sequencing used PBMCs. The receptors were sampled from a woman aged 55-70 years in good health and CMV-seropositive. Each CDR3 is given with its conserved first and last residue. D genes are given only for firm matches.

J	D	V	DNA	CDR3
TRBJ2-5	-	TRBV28	TGTGCCAGCAGTCTCGTCGGGCAAGAGACCCAGTACTTC	CASSLVGQETQYF
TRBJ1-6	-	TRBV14	TGTGCCAGCAGCGAGCAGGGACTTAACAATTCACCCCTCCACTTT	CASSEQGLNNSPLHF
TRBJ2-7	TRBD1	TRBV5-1	TGCGCCAGCAGCTTGAGGACAGGGGTCTACAAGCAGTACTTC	CASSLRTGVYKQYF
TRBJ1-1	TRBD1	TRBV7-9	TGTGCCAGCAGCGGGGGACAGAGAAACACTGAAGCTTTCTTT	CASSGGQRNTEAFF
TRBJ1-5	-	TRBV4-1	TGCGCCAGCAGCCGACCAGGGAGCAATCAGCCCCAGCATTTT	CASSRPGSNQPQHF
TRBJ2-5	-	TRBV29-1	TGCAGCGTTGATTCTCCGGGGAAGGAGACCCAGTACTTC	CSVDSPGKETQYF
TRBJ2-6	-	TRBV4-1	TGCGCCAGCAGCATGTTCCTGTCTGGGGCCAACGTCCTGACTTTC	CASSMFLSGANVLTF
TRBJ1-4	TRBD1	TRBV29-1	TGCAGCGCTCGCTCAGGAGGGAGGACAGGGGGCGTAAGGGAGGGAGAAAAACTGTTTTTT	CSARSGGRTGGVREGEKLFF
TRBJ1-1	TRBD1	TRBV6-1	TGTGCCAGCCCGGGACAGAATCTCGCGAGGGCTTTCTTT	CASPGQNLARAFF
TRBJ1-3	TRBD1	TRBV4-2	TGTGCCAGCAGCCGGGGAACAGGGGATGGAAACACCATATATTTT	CASSRGTGDGNTIYF
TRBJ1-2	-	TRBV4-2	TGTGCCAGCAGCCAAGCAGTTCAGTATGGCTACACCTTC	CASSQAVQYGYTF
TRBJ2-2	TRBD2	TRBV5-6	TGTGCCAGCAGCCCTGGACTAGCGGACCTGAACACCGGGGAGCTGTTTTTT	CASSPGLADLNTGELFF
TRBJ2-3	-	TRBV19	TGTGCCAGTAGAGGCAGGCCGAGCACAGATACGCAGTATTTT	CASRGRPSTDTQYF
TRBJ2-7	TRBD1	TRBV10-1	TGCGCCAGCAGCCCCGGGGACAGGGGGCGATACGAGCAGTACTTC	CASSPGDRGRYEQYF
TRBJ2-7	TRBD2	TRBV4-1	TGCGCCAGCAGCCAAACTAGCGGGGGGGCCTACGAGCAGTACTTC	CASSQTSGGAYEQYF
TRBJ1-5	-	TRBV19	TGTGCCAGTCGCGTAATCAATCAGCCCCAGCATTTT	CASRVINQPQHF